Presented here are 25 T cell receptor beta chains from one specimen sequenced in a study of PD-1 blockade in classical Hodgkin lymphoma. The repertoire was sequenced with immunoSEQ multiplex PCR; TCRdb's copy has only in-frame clones and lacks some. Of under 8,000 clones in the sample, approximately 80% are singletons; the top ten hold about 4.1%. No patient escaped relapse after autologous stem cell transplantation, and brentuximab vedotin exposure varied. Thawed PBMCs underwent magnetic negative selection to yield purified CD4+ T cells. The sample was CD4+ T cells from blood, taken at baseline. The receptors stem from a human donor with classical Hodgkin lymphoma.

The V and J genes are TRBV2 and TRBJ2-5; the D call may be TRBD1 or TRBD2 (5 bases each). This CDR3 has 16 residues. The ends were cut back, 6 bases at V and 4 bases at J, with 21 bases in the middle. The germline V gene encodes CDR1 SNHLY and CDR2 FYNNEI. The DNA of the CDR3 is TGTGCCAGCAGGAGGGACGCCCAGGGTTTAAGAGAGACCCAGTACTTC. Translating gives CASRRDAQGLRETQYF.

In its sample, this clone was seen a few times. The rearrangement uses TRBV23-1 and TRBJ2-7; D is possibly TRBD1 (6 bases). TRBV23-1 is an open reading frame, and its role is uncertain. Trimming shortened V by 2 bases and J by 1 base, and 27 bases separated the two germline ends. This CDR3 comprises 20 residues. This chain's CDR3 is CASSQQVAHRLQGWSYEQYV. CDR3 nucleotide sequence: TGCGCCAGCAGTCAACAAGTCGCTCACAGGCTACAGGGTTGGTCCTACGAGCAGTACGTC.

V gene TRBV5-6 combines with J gene TRBJ1-3, with D possibly being TRBD1 (5 bases). Trimming removed 7 bases at V and 4 bases at J, with 9 bases between. CDR3 size: 12 residues. From germline, CDR1 is SGHDT and CDR2 YYEEEE. For the CDR3, the DNA is TGTGCCAGCGGGACGGCCGGAAACACCATATATTTT. This encodes CASGTAGNTIYF.

The chain links TRBV28 to TRBJ2-1; 8 bases are a match to TRBD2. CDR1 MDHEN and CDR2 SYDVKM come from the germline V gene. With 7 bases clipped from V and 5 bases from J, the junction kept 7 bases outside the gene matches. The CDR3 runs to 14 residues. The CDR3 spells CASKPGGANNEQFF. The CDR3 nucleotides are TGTGCCAGCAAGCCCGGGGGGGCGAACAATGAGCAGTTCTTC. Full variable domain (rest looked up from reference TRBV28 and TRBJ2-1): DVKVTQSSRYLVKRTGEKVFLECVQDMDHENMFWYRQDPGLGLRLIYFSYDVKMKEKGDIPEGYSVSREKKERFSLILESASTNQTSMYLCASKPGGANNEQFFGPGTRLTVL.

V usage is TRBV6-5 and J usage is TRBJ1-2, with D maybe TRBD1 (5 bases). The V end lost 2 bases, the J end lost 5 bases, and 12 bases lay between the germline ends. This CDR3 has 14 residues. From germline, CDR1 is MNHEY and CDR2 SVGAGI. The CDR3 loop is CASSYRGAVYGYTF. CDR3 DNA sequence: TGTGCCAGCAGTTACAGGGGAGCGGTTTATGGCTACACCTTC.

The chain is built from TRBV11-2 and TRBJ1-6; no firm D call. V was shortened by 0 bases and J by 0 bases, with 12 bases between the two germline ends. CDR1 SGHAT and CDR2 FQNNGV come from the germline V gene. This CDR3 has 18 residues. CDR3 loop: CASSLDRVTRSYNSPLHF. CDR3 nucleotides: TGTGCCAGCAGCTTAGATAGGGTAACACGCTCCTATAATTCACCCCTCCACTTT.

The J gene is TRBJ2-7, the V gene TRBV18; TRBD1 matches at 8 bases. The junction had 3 bases not matched to a gene; V was cut back by 4 bases and J by 4 bases. Germline V gene lookup returns CDR1 KGHSH and CDR2 LQKENI. CDR3 length: 13 amino acids. CDR3 amino acids: CASSRGQGYEQYV. DNA of the CDR3: TGTGCCAGCTCACGAGGACAGGGATACGAGCAGTACGTC.

The V call is TRBV29-1, the J call TRBJ2-1, with D uncertain. Germline values: CDR1 SQVTM, CDR2 ANQGSEA. The CDR3 runs 14 residues. Trimming stripped 4 bases from V and 0 bases from J, with 10 bases between. The CDR3 DNA is TGCAGCGTTGTCCCGAGGCTCTCCTACAATGAGCAGTTCTTC. Translating it yields CSVVPRLSYNEQFF.

This clone is judged hyperexpanded. The V call is TRBV4-1, the J call TRBJ2-7; 7 nucleotides match TRBD2. J gave up 5 bases and V 1 base, and 5 bases lay outside the gene matches. The CDR3 is made up of 14 amino acids. Germline CDR1 is MGHRA and CDR2 is YSYEKL. The CDR3 nucleotides are TGCGCCAGCAGCCAAGCGGGAGGCGAGAACGAGCAGTACTTC. It translates to CASSQAGGENEQYF.

The chain is built from TRBV27 and TRBJ2-1; tentatively, D is TRBD2 (6 bases). The V gene lost 1 base and the J gene lost 9 bases, with 19 bases spanning the gap. The germline gives CDR1 MNHEY, CDR2 SMNVEV (reference sequence). CDR3 length equals 16 residues. CDR3 coding DNA: TGTGCCAGCAGTTTATTTGGGGGGTCGACATACGCTGAGCAGTTCTTC. Amino acid sequence: CASSLFGGSTYAEQFF.

The V gene is TRBV19, the J gene TRBJ2-7; 9 bases align to TRBD2. This CDR3 region has 15 residues. The germline V gene has CDR1 LNHDA and CDR2 SQIVND (reference sequence). V lost 5 bases and J lost 3; bases outside the gene matches: 8. The chain's CDR3 is CASSAAGGILYEQYF. The CDR3 coding sequence is TGTGCCAGTAGTGCAGCGGGAGGAATCCTCTACGAGCAGTACTTC.

V usage is TRBV21-1 and J usage is TRBJ2-7; TRBD1, the table's D call, lacks a check against the DNA. TRBV21-1 is deemed a pseudogene. CDR3 length equals 17 residues. CDR3 sequence reads: CASSEEPPGHFSYEQYV. The DNA of the CDR3 is TGTGCCAGCAGCGAGGAACCCCCGGGACATTTCTCCTACGAGCAGTACGTC.

The chain carries TRBV29-1 and TRBJ2-5; TRBD1 or TRBD2 may be the D gene (5 bases each). This CDR3 comprises 16 residues. The V gene's germline CDR1 is SQVTM and CDR2 ANQGSEA. The germline V and J ends were trimmed by 5 bases and 7 bases, with 26 bases remaining between them. The CDR3 DNA sequence: TGCAGCGTTAATTTACAGAGGGGTTTGGCTGGGCGGACCCAGTACTTC. Amino acids: CSVNLQRGLAGRTQYF.

The chain has TRBV5-4 and TRBJ2-1; no definite D call. The CDR3 sequence is 13 residues long. CDR1 SGHNT and CDR2 YYREEE come from the germline V gene (reference sequence). V was trimmed by 3 bases and J by 9 bases, leaving 13 bases between them. The CDR3 DNA follows: TGTGCCAGCAGCTCCCCGTGGGTGACTGAGCAGTTCTTC. It yields the protein CASSSPWVTEQFF.

The V and J genes are TRBV7-2 and TRBJ1-4; unclear D gene. V dropped 2 bases and J dropped 7 bases, with 8 bases sitting between them. Looked up from germline, CDR1 is SGHTA and CDR2 is FQGNSA. This CDR3 is 13 amino acids long. CDR3 in amino acids: CASSLSWGEKLFF. The CDR3 coding sequence is TGTGCCAGCAGCTTATCCTGGGGTGAAAAACTGTTTTTT.

The chain links TRBV10-1 to TRBJ2-1, with TRBD2 matching 8 bases. With V trimmed by 0 bases and J by 4 bases, 11 bases remained unmatched. CDR3 size: 18 residues. Per germline, CDR1 WNHNN and CDR2 SYGVQD (reference sequence). CDR3 sequence (DNA): TGCGCCAGCAGTGAGTCCGGTAGCGGGGCGAGCAAATACAATGAGCAGTTCTTC. Its protein product is CASSESGSGASKYNEQFF.

This chain connects TRBV19 to TRBJ1-5, with TRBD1 as a possible D gene (6 bases). The V gene lost 7 bases and the J gene lost 7 bases, with 17 bases spanning the gap. The CDR3 spans 14 residues. CDR1 LNHDA and CDR2 SQIVND come from the germline V gene (reference sequence). Here the CDR3 reads CASTPSQGRQPQHF. DNA for the CDR3: TGTGCCAGTACCCCATCACAGGGTAGGCAGCCCCAGCATTTT.

V and J are TRBV11-3 and TRBJ2-5; 14 nucleotides line up with TRBD2. The V and J ends lost 3 bases and 4 bases, in that order; junction bases with no gene match: 7. CDR3 length equals 17 residues. Germline V gene lookup returns CDR1 SGHNT and CDR2 YENEEA. The CDR3 sequence is CASSLGLAGVEGETQYF. Here the CDR3 DNA reads TGTGCCAGCAGCTTGGGACTAGCGGGAGTTGAGGGAGAGACCCAGTACTTC.

This clone was counted only a few times. The rearrangement links TRBV9 to TRBJ2-1, with 14 bases that match TRBD2. J was trimmed by 5 bases and V by 4 bases; bases with no gene match: 14. The V gene's germline CDR1 is SGDLS and CDR2 YYNGEE. The CDR3 runs to 19 residues. The CDR3 coding sequence is TGTGCCAGCAGCTTCCGGACTAGCGGGAGGAAAATATCGGACAATGAGCAGTTCTTC. Its protein is CASSFRTSGRKISDNEQFF.

The rearrangement links TRBV11-2 to TRBJ2-1; TRBD2 agrees at 8 bases. CDR3 length equals 15 residues. V gave up 1 base and J gave up 9 bases; unmatched junction bases: 8. The germline CDR1 and CDR2 sequences are SGHAT and FQNNGV. CDR3 sequence: CASSLAGGYSTEQFF. CDR3 sequence (DNA): TGTGCCAGCAGCTTAGCGGGAGGGTACTCCACTGAGCAGTTCTTC.

The CDR3 region is CASLDSLNTEAFF. The CDR3 nucleotides are TGTGCCAGCCTCGACAGCTTGAACACTGAAGCTTTCTTT. The rearrangement links TRBV5-4 to TRBJ1-1; a possible D gene is TRBD1 (5 bases). Germline V lookup: CDR1 SGHNT, CDR2 YYREEE (reference sequence). This CDR3 is built from 13 residues. V lost 7 bases, J lost 0 bases, and 10 bases lay in between.

The CDR3 DNA reads as TGCGCCAGCAGCCAAGGGGACAGGGGCTCCTACAATGAGCAGTTCTTC. This encodes CASSQGDRGSYNEQFF. J is TRBJ2-1 and V is TRBV4-1, with 10 bases lining up with TRBD1. Germline-derived CDR1 and CDR2 are MGHRA and YSYEKL. Trimming removed 1 base from V and 0 bases from J; junction bases left unmatched: 0. This CDR3 spans 16 amino acids.

DNA for the CDR3: TGCAGTGCTAGAGACCCGTTTGAAGCTTTCTTT. It is translated as CSARDPFEAFF. This chain uses TRBV20-1 with TRBJ1-1; no reliable D call. The CDR3 loop spans 11 amino acids. The germline V and J ends were trimmed by 0 bases and 7 bases, with 6 bases remaining between them. Per the germline V gene, CDR1 is DFQATT and CDR2 is SNEGSKA (reference sequence).

This rearrangement joins TRBV6-7 to TRBJ1-3; a weak D match, TRBD1 (5 bases). TRBV6-7 is reported as an ORF; its role is uncertain. The germline V and J ends were trimmed by 0 bases and 0 bases, with 6 bases remaining between them. This CDR3 spans 15 amino acids. For the CDR3, the DNA is TGTGCCAGCAGTTACTCGGGGCCCTCTGGAAACACCATATATTTT. It codes for CASSYSGPSGNTIYF.

This clone is a singleton in its sample. The chain combines TRBV6-6 with TRBJ1-2; D is possibly TRBD1 (5 bases). The V gene lost 7 bases and the J gene lost 8 bases, with 14 bases spanning the gap. This CDR3 region has 12 residues. CDR1 and CDR2 from the germline V gene are MNHNY and SVGAGI (reference sequence). The CDR3 nucleotides are TGTGCCAGCACCGCGACTGGGGGAGGCTACACCTTC. Its translation: CASTATGGGYTF.